A selection of T cell receptor beta chains follows, all from one sample in a study of early T cells in non-severe SARS-CoV-2 infection. MiXCR, applied by TCRdb to the 5' RACE reads, yields one record per CDR3 protein. The table records 90,000 to 130,000 distinct CDR3 sequences, about 12% of them present only once. Sample: whole blood. The receptors here all came from an adult who was a healthcare worker with PCR-confirmed SARS-CoV-2 infection or an uninfected control (not recorded which). CDR3s include the opening cysteine and the closing phenylalanine or tryptophan. Fields, in order: J gene, V gene, CDR3 length, CDR3 protein.

TRBJ2-7,TRBV10-3,15,CAISESSGGDYEQYF
TRBJ2-1,TRBV24-1,13,CATSRDRDGEQFF
TRBJ1-3,TRBV7-9,16,CASSPRERGAENTIYF
TRBJ1-5,TRBV27,16,CASSLSGAASNQPQHF
TRBJ2-6,TRBV9,15,CASSGTPSGANVLTF
TRBJ1-2,TRBV5-1,14,CASSLGQAIYGYTF
TRBJ1-4,TRBV18,18,CASSPIFGRSLTNEKLFF
TRBJ1-6,TRBV11-2,15,CASSLEGTGDSPLHF
TRBJ2-3,TRBV7-2,17,CASSLGASGRAADTQYF
TRBJ2-5,TRBV11-3,14,CASSLDPQQETQYF
TRBJ1-1,TRBV20-1,14,CSASPRGRNTEAFF
TRBJ2-7,TRBV12-3/TRBV12-4,13,CASRWVKGDEQYF
TRBJ2-1,TRBV27,16,CASSFISSGWTNEQFF
TRBJ2-7,TRBV12-3/TRBV12-4,16,CASSFGGRTKEYEQYF
TRBJ2-1,TRBV6-5,14,CASSYSYSHNEQFF
TRBJ1-1,TRBV29-1,12,CSVRDRGTEAFF
TRBJ1-2,TRBV12-3/TRBV12-4,13,CASSRQKNYGYTF
TRBJ2-3,TRBV7-9,15,CASTPGQGDTDTQYF
TRBJ2-1,TRBV10-2,14,CASSETSGGVEQFF
TRBJ1-2,TRBV5-5,16,CASSNKMEGSVYGYTF
TRBJ1-1,TRBV30,13,CAWSAWRGAEAFF
TRBJ1-5,TRBV29-1,13,CSVNQGAGQPQHF
TRBJ1-5,TRBV25-1,13,CASSGQGWQPQHF
TRBJ2-7,TRBV20-1,11,CSASRTYEQYF
TRBJ2-2,TRBV9,12,CASSVDTGELFF
TRBJ2-6,TRBV19,13,CASRENGANVLTF
TRBJ2-3,TRBV5-1,15,CASSPPLLAADTQYF
TRBJ1-2,TRBV7-6,14,CASSLVAAGPGYTF
TRBJ2-3,TRBV9,14,CASSVDGRSDTQYF